This T cell receptor beta chain was found in a study of blood T cells in healthy people across ages. Notes on the study in general: Donors of long life had a larger count of naive CD4+ cells and greater diversity than aged donors. While age rose, TCR beta diversity per million T cells dropped in a roughly linear way.

Through a sample-barcoded 5' primer and a J-beta primer mix, a second PCR was run for roughly 6 to 12 cycles. Through a template-switch adaptor with 12 random nucleotides, each cDNA molecule received a tag. TCRdb re-called the 5' RACE reads through MiXCR, storing one row per CDR3 protein. Of nearly 800,000 distinct CDR3 sequences detected, about 61% appear once; the ten largest clones hold roughly 25%. Each sample gave at least 6.5 million isolated PBMCs. With 0 bases removed from V and 2 bases from J, the gap between germline ends came to 11 bases. Germline V gene data show CDR1 as LNHNV and CDR2 as YYDKDF (reference sequence). The CDR3 is 15 residues long. About this clonotype itself: Its specificity is unknown.

This clonotype originated in a man aged 35 to 55 in good health. Material: blood. V usage is TRBV15 and J usage is TRBJ2-7; D possibly corresponds to TRBD1 (5 bases). The CDR3 DNA reads TGTGCCACCAGCAGAGATTCCGACAGTACCTACGAGCAGTACTTC. Translation: CATSRDSDSTYEQYF.